The present T cell receptor beta chain was sequenced within a study of blood T cell repertoires in COVID-19. Study as a whole: Sources were T cells, B-cell-depleted T cells, or PBMCs; the material itself was cDNA or gDNA.

The CDR3 contains 14 residues. J was trimmed by 0 bases and V by 7 bases; bases with no gene match: 8. From germline, CDR1 is GTSNPN and CDR2 SVGIG (reference sequence). As originally analysed: Reference gene primer amplification in the assay estimated nucleated cell counts. The data were produced by immunoSEQ multiplex PCR, yet TCRdb's version contains in-frame clones alone and is incomplete. V and J calls and clone size are those listed in that table; D and trimming were worked out from the DNA. This table has over 130,000 clones, 88% appearing once. The sequence derives from a human donor with COVID-19, enrolled during active disease. The donor label of this sample is uncertain. Material for sequencing was peripheral blood. The chain combines TRBV30 with TRBJ1-1; 7 nucleotides match TRBD1. The CDR3 nucleotides are TGTGCCTCCAGGGGGGCGGATTTGAACACTGAAGCTTTCTTT. Translated: CASRGADLNTEAFF.